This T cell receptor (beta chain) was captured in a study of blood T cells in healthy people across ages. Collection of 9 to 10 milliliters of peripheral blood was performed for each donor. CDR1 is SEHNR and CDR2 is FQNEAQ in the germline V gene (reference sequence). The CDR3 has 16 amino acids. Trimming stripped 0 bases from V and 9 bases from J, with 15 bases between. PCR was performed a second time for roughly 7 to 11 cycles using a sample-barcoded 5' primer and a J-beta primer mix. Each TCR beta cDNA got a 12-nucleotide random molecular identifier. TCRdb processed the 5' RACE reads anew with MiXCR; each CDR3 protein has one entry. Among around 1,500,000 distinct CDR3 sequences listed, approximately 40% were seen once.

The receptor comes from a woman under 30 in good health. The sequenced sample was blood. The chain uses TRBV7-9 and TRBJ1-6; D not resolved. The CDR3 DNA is TGTGCCAGCAGCTTAGCGCTGGCGTTTGGGCTTTCACCCCTCCACTTT. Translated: CASSLALAFGLSPLHF. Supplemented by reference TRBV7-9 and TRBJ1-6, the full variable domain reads DTGVSQNPRHKITKRGQNVTFRCDPISEHNRLYWYRQTLGQGPEFLTYFQNEAQLEKSRLLSDRFSAERPKGSFSTLEIQRTEQGDSAMYLCASSLALAFGLSPLHFGNGTRLTVT.